Listed below are T cell receptor beta chains from one sample, sequenced in a study of cytomegalovirus exposure and HLA in healthy donors. The method was immunoSEQ multiplex PCR; TCRdb's version includes in-frame clones alone and lacks a portion of them. This table has around 120,000 clones, 60% to 85% appearing once. Sequenced material: PBMCs. The source is a middle-aged woman in good health and CMV-seronegative. Both conserved end residues are part of each CDR3. Each record gives: J gene, V gene, clone size, D gene, CDR3 protein, CDR3 DNA. A D gene is named only where the DNA matches it firmly. Not all rows give a size; the values are once, few, many and, for expanded clones, a class.

J gene: TRBJ2-7; V gene: TRBV28; clone size: -; D gene: TRBD1; CDR3 protein: CASSFSGQEYF; CDR3 DNA: TGTGCCAGCAGTTTTTCGGGACAGGAGTACTTC
J gene: TRBJ1-1; V gene: TRBV6-1; clone size: few; D gene: TRBD1; CDR3 protein: CASRRNRGEAFF; CDR3 DNA: TGTGCCAGCAGAAGAAACAGGGGCGAAGCTTTCTTT
J gene: TRBJ1-2; V gene: TRBV10-3; clone size: -; D gene: -; CDR3 protein: CAISPDSSYGYTF; CDR3 DNA: TGTGCCATCAGTCCGGACAGCTCCTATGGCTACACCTTC
J gene: TRBJ2-1; V gene: TRBV13; clone size: -; D gene: -; CDR3 protein: CASSRGTTGNEQFF; CDR3 DNA: TGTGCCAGCAGCAGAGGGACGACAGGCAATGAGCAGTTCTTC
J gene: TRBJ2-7; V gene: TRBV6-5; clone size: -; D gene: -; CDR3 protein: CASSTGPAYEQYF; CDR3 DNA: TGTGCCAGCAGTACAGGACCAGCCTACGAGCAGTACTTC
J gene: TRBJ2-1; V gene: TRBV9; clone size: -; D gene: TRBD2; CDR3 protein: CASSKNQGGEQFF; CDR3 DNA: TGTGCCAGCAGCAAAAATCAGGGAGGGGAGCAGTTCTTC
J gene: TRBJ2-2; V gene: TRBV19; clone size: -; D gene: TRBD1; CDR3 protein: CASSIRQGDTGELFF; CDR3 DNA: TGTGCCAGTAGTATAAGACAGGGGGACACCGGGGAGCTGTTTTTT
J gene: TRBJ2-7; V gene: TRBV4-2; clone size: -; D gene: TRBD2; CDR3 protein: CASSQQRELASSDEQYF; CDR3 DNA: TGTGCCAGCAGCCAACAGCGGGAGCTAGCGTCTTCCGACGAGCAGTACTTC
J gene: TRBJ2-7; V gene: TRBV4-3; clone size: -; D gene: TRBD2; CDR3 protein: CASSQAGGEPYEQYF; CDR3 DNA: TGCGCCAGCAGCCAAGCTGGGGGGGAACCCTACGAGCAGTACTTC
J gene: TRBJ2-5; V gene: TRBV28; clone size: -; D gene: TRBD1; CDR3 protein: CASSGTGGLETQYF; CDR3 DNA: TGTGCCAGCAGTGGGACAGGGGGCCTAGAGACCCAGTACTTC
J gene: TRBJ2-7; V gene: TRBV6-5; clone size: -; D gene: -; CDR3 protein: CASHPGLDYEQYF; CDR3 DNA: TGTGCCAGCCACCCGGGACTGGACTACGAGCAGTACTTC
J gene: TRBJ2-6; V gene: TRBV6-1; clone size: -; D gene: -; CDR3 protein: CASSIGSSGANVLTF; CDR3 DNA: TGTGCCAGCAGCATCGGTAGCTCTGGGGCCAACGTCCTGACTTTC
J gene: TRBJ2-1; V gene: TRBV11-2; clone size: -; D gene: -; CDR3 protein: CASSHYNEQFF; CDR3 DNA: TGTGCCAGCAGCCACTACAATGAGCAGTTCTTC
J gene: TRBJ2-1; V gene: TRBV14; clone size: -; D gene: TRBD2; CDR3 protein: CASSLTHYILAGSGEQFF; CDR3 DNA: TGTGCCAGCAGCCTAACCCACTACATACTAGCGGGGTCGGGCGAGCAGTTCTTC
J gene: TRBJ2-1; V gene: TRBV5-1; clone size: -; D gene: TRBD1; CDR3 protein: CASRRGDRSAYNEQFF; CDR3 DNA: TGCGCCAGCAGGAGGGGGGACAGGTCCGCCTACAATGAGCAGTTCTTC
J gene: TRBJ2-5; V gene: TRBV28; clone size: -; D gene: -; CDR3 protein: CAVTGIETQYF; CDR3 DNA: TGTGCCGTCACAGGGATCGAGACCCAGTACTTC
J gene: TRBJ1-2; V gene: TRBV7-9; clone size: -; D gene: -; CDR3 protein: CSSTTGLLERIYGYTF; CDR3 DNA: TGTTCCAGCACAACGGGACTCCTTGAGAGGATCTATGGCTACACCTTC
J gene: TRBJ2-7; V gene: TRBV7-4; clone size: once; D gene: -; CDR3 protein: CASSFHEQYF; CDR3 DNA: TGTGCCAGCAGCTTCCACGAGCAGTACTTC
J gene: TRBJ1-5; V gene: TRBV9; clone size: -; D gene: -; CDR3 protein: CASSPQDNQPQHF; CDR3 DNA: TGTGCCAGCAGCCCCCAGGATAATCAGCCCCAGCATTTT
J gene: TRBJ1-4; V gene: TRBV28; clone size: once; D gene: -; CDR3 protein: CASSSSPGLNEKLFF; CDR3 DNA: TGTGCCAGCAGTTCTTCCCCAGGTCTTAATGAAAAACTGTTTTTT
J gene: TRBJ2-1; V gene: TRBV10-1; clone size: once; D gene: TRBD1; CDR3 protein: CASSQGAGEQFF; CDR3 DNA: TGCGCCAGCAGTCAGGGGGCGGGGGAGCAGTTCTTC
J gene: TRBJ2-6; V gene: TRBV19; clone size: -; D gene: -; CDR3 protein: CASPRQDTYSGANVLTF; CDR3 DNA: TGTGCCAGTCCCCGACAGGACACATACTCTGGGGCCAACGTCCTGACTTTC
J gene: TRBJ1-2; V gene: TRBV7-9; clone size: -; D gene: -; CDR3 protein: CASSLLAGGGSYTF; CDR3 DNA: TGTGCCAGCAGCTTACTGGCGGGGGGCGGCAGCTACACCTTC
J gene: TRBJ1-4; V gene: TRBV19; clone size: -; D gene: -; CDR3 protein: CASSIEEGMANEKLFF; CDR3 DNA: TGTGCCAGTAGTATAGAGGAGGGGATGGCTAATGAAAAACTGTTTTTT
J gene: TRBJ1-2; V gene: TRBV2; clone size: -; D gene: -; CDR3 protein: CASSLPGRGYTF; CDR3 DNA: TGTGCCAGCAGTTTGCCAGGGCGAGGCTACACCTTC
J gene: TRBJ1-1; V gene: TRBV11-3; clone size: -; D gene: -; CDR3 protein: CASSRDSQNTEAFF; CDR3 DNA: TGTGCCAGCAGCCGCGACAGCCAGAACACTGAAGCTTTCTTT
J gene: TRBJ1-1; V gene: TRBV2; clone size: -; D gene: -; CDR3 protein: CASPTEMNTEAFF; CDR3 DNA: TGTGCCAGTCCGACAGAGATGAACACTGAAGCTTTCTTT
J gene: TRBJ2-7; V gene: TRBV6-5; clone size: -; D gene: TRBD2; CDR3 protein: CASSYGLAGDEQYF; CDR3 DNA: TGTGCCAGCAGTTATGGACTAGCGGGAGACGAGCAGTACTTC
J gene: TRBJ1-2; V gene: TRBV6-5; clone size: few; D gene: TRBD1; CDR3 protein: CASSQTGGVYGYTF; CDR3 DNA: TGTGCCAGCAGCCAAACAGGGGGCGTCTATGGCTACACCTTC
J gene: TRBJ2-1; V gene: TRBV4-3; clone size: -; D gene: -; CDR3 protein: CASSQDVASLYNEQFF; CDR3 DNA: TGCGCCAGCAGCCAAGATGTGGCTAGCCTTTACAATGAGCAGTTCTTC
J gene: TRBJ2-2; V gene: TRBV21-1; clone size: few; D gene: -; CDR3 protein: CASRTSGNTGELFF; CDR3 DNA: TGTGCCAGCAGGACTAGCGGGAACACCGGGGAGCTGTTTTTT
J gene: TRBJ2-2; V gene: TRBV19; clone size: -; D gene: TRBD1; CDR3 protein: CASSWTGNTGELFF; CDR3 DNA: TGTGCCAGTAGTTGGACAGGGAACACCGGGGAGCTGTTTTTT
J gene: TRBJ1-5; V gene: TRBV28; clone size: -; D gene: -; CDR3 protein: CASSLVGQPQHF; CDR3 DNA: TGTGCCAGCAGTTTAGTGGGCCAGCCCCAGCATTTT
J gene: TRBJ1-4; V gene: TRBV27; clone size: -; D gene: -; CDR3 protein: CASRRGGGLVEKLFF; CDR3 DNA: TGTGCCAGCAGGAGGGGAGGGGGGCTAGTTGAAAAACTGTTTTTT
J gene: TRBJ2-2; V gene: TRBV7-2; clone size: -; D gene: -; CDR3 protein: CASSLYQGPGSGELFF; CDR3 DNA: TGTGCCAGCAGCTTATATCAGGGGCCGGGGTCCGGGGAGCTGTTTTTT
J gene: TRBJ2-7; V gene: TRBV28; clone size: -; D gene: TRBD2; CDR3 protein: CASSSPGLQSYEQYF; CDR3 DNA: TGTGCCAGCAGTTCTCCGGGACTACAGTCCTACGAGCAGTACTTC
J gene: TRBJ1-3; V gene: TRBV28; clone size: -; D gene: -; CDR3 protein: CASSLPGSGNTIYF; CDR3 DNA: TGTGCCAGCAGTTTACCCGGGTCTGGAAACACCATATATTTT
J gene: TRBJ2-5; V gene: TRBV5-6; clone size: -; D gene: TRBD2; CDR3 protein: CASSNSGSGETQYF; CDR3 DNA: TGTGCCAGCAGCAACAGCGGGAGCGGAGAGACCCAGTACTTC
J gene: TRBJ2-7; V gene: TRBV5-4; clone size: once; D gene: TRBD2; CDR3 protein: CASSLRSSSGENLGEQYF; CDR3 DNA: TGTGCCAGCAGCTTGAGGTCCTCTAGCGGGGAAAACCTTGGAGAGCAGTACTTC
J gene: TRBJ2-1; V gene: TRBV7-2; clone size: -; D gene: -; CDR3 protein: CASSPNIYYNEQFF; CDR3 DNA: TGTGCCAGCAGCCCCAACATTTACTACAATGAGCAGTTCTTC